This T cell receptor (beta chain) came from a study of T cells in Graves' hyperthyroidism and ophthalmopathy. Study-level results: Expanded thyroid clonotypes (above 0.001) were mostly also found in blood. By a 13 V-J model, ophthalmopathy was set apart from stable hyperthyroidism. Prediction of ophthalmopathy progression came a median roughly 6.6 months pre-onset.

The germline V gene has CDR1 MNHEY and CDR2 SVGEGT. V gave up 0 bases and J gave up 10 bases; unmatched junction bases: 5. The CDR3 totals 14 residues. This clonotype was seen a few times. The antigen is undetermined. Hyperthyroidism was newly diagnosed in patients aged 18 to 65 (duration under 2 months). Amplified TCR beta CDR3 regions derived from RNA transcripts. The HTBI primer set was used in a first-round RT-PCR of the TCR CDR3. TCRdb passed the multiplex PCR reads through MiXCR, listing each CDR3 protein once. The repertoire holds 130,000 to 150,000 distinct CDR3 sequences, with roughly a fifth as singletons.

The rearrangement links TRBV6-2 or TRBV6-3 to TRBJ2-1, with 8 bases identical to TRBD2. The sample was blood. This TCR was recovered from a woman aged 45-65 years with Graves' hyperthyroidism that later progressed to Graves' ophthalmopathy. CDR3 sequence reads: CASSYSGTSSEQFF. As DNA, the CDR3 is TGTGCCAGCAGTTACTCCGGGACTAGTTCCGAGCAGTTCTTC.